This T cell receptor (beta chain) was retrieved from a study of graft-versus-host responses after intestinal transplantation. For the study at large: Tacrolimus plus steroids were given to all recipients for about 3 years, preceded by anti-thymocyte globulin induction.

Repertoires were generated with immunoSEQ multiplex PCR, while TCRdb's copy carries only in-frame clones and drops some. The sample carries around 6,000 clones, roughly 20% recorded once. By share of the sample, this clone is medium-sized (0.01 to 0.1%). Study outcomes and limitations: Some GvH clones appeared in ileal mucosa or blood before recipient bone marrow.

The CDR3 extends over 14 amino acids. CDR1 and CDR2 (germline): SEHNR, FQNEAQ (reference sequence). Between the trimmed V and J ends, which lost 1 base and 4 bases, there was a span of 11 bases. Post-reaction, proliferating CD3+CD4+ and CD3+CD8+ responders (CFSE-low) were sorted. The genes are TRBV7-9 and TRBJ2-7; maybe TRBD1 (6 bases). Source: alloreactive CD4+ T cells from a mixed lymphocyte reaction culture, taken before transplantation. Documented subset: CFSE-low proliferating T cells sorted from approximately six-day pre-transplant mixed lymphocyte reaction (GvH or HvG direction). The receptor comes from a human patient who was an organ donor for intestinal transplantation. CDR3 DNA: TGTGCCAGCAGCTTAGATCCCAGGGGTTACGAGCAGTACTTC. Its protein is CASSLDPRGYEQYF.